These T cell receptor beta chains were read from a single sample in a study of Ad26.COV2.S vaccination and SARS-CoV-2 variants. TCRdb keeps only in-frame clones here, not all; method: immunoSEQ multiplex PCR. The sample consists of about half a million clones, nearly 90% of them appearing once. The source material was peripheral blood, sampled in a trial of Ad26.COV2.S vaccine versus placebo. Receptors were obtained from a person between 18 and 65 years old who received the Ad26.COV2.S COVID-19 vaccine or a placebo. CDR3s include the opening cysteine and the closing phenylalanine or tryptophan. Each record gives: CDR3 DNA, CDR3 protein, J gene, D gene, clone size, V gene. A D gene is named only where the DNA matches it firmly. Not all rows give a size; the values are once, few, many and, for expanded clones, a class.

TGTGCCAGCAGCTTAGGTGGGGAGCAGTTCTTC	CASSLGGEQFF	TRBJ2-1	NA	NA	TRBV13
TGTGCCAGCGCCGCGGCCAGGGCTGGGAACACCATATATTTT	CASAAARAGNTIYF	TRBJ1-3	NA	NA	TRBV7-9
TGTGCCAGCAGCCAAGCCCTCGGGGAGCCGCGAGATGAGCAGTTCTTC	CASSQALGEPRDEQFF	TRBJ2-1	NA	once	TRBV3-1/TRBV3-2
TGTGCCAGCACCCCCGGGACGGTCCGCACAGATACGCAGTATTTT	CASTPGTVRTDTQYF	TRBJ2-3	NA	NA	TRBV28
TGTGCCAGCAGCTCCGGGACAGTTTGGGGACTCACTGAAGCTTTCTTT	CASSSGTVWGLTEAFF	TRBJ1-1	TRBD1	NA	TRBV5-4
TGTGCCAGCAACTCAGGGGGCCATGGCTACACCTTC	CASNSGGHGYTF	TRBJ1-2	TRBD1	once	TRBV6-5
TGTGCCAGCAGTAGTGGACAGTCCTACGAGCAGTACTTC	CASSSGQSYEQYF	TRBJ2-7	NA	NA	TRBV28
TGTGCCAGCAGTGTACAGGGTAATAATTCACCCCTCCACTTT	CASSVQGNNSPLHF	TRBJ1-6	NA	NA	TRBV2
TGTGCCAGCAGCTTAGCCAGGGCCTACGAGCAGTACTTC	CASSLARAYEQYF	TRBJ2-7	NA	NA	TRBV7-2
TGTGCCAGCAGTTTTGTGCGGGAGGTCTCCTACAATGAGCAGTTCTTC	CASSFVREVSYNEQFF	TRBJ2-1	TRBD2	NA	TRBV28
TGTGCCAGTACCCCTATAGCGGGAATCGTAACCGGGGAGCTGTTTTTT	CASTPIAGIVTGELFF	TRBJ2-2	TRBD2	few	TRBV19
TGTGCCAGCTCACCTGGGGTTTTGGTGGACGAGCAGTACTTC	CASSPGVLVDEQYF	TRBJ2-7	NA	NA	TRBV18
TGTGCCAGCAGTGTTTCGGAAATTATCTATGGCTACACCTTC	CASSVSEIIYGYTF	TRBJ1-2	NA	NA	TRBV2
TGTGCCAGCTCACCATTGGCCGGGGAGACCCAGTACTTC	CASSPLAGETQYF	TRBJ2-5	NA	NA	TRBV18
TGTGCCAGCAGCTTAATCCTCCGGTACGATGAGCAGTTCTTC	CASSLILRYDEQFF	TRBJ2-1	NA	NA	TRBV7-9
TGTGCCAGCAGACCGCTACTCAGACACCAAGAGACCCAGTACTTC	CASRPLLRHQETQYF	TRBJ2-5	NA	NA	TRBV28
TGTGCCACCAGCAGGGCGGAAGGCTACTATAATTCACCCCTCCACTTT	CATSRAEGYYNSPLHF	TRBJ1-6	NA	NA	TRBV15
TGTGCCAGCAGCAGTCCCGGGACAGGGTTCGGGGAGCTGTTTTTT	CASSSPGTGFGELFF	TRBJ2-2	TRBD1	NA	TRBV11-2
TGTGCCAGCGGCCTCAGGCGAGGGAACACTGAAGCTTTCTTT	CASGLRRGNTEAFF	TRBJ1-1	NA	NA	TRBV5-8
TGTGCCAGCAGGCAAGGGGGAAACTTGCGGAATTCACCCCTCCACTTT	CASRQGGNLRNSPLHF	TRBJ1-6	NA	NA	TRBV28
TGTGCCAGCAGCAAATCCGGGGGCGCGGGGAACACCGGGGAGCTGTTTTTT	CASSKSGGAGNTGELFF	TRBJ2-2	NA	NA	TRBV5-4
TGTGCCAGCTCACCCTTCGCGGGACAGGGCTATACCCTCCACTTT	CASSPFAGQGYTLHF	TRBJ1-6	TRBD1	NA	TRBV18
TGTGCCAGCAGTGGGCTACCCGACGATCCCTACGAGCAGTACTTC	CASSGLPDDPYEQYF	TRBJ2-7	NA	few	TRBV25-1
TGTGCCAGCCTACCACAGGGTCTCGGCTATGGCTACACCTTC	CASLPQGLGYGYTF	TRBJ1-2	NA	NA	TRBV2
TGTGCCAGCAGCTTCCACCGGGACAGGGGATACAATGAGCAGTTCTTC	CASSFHRDRGYNEQFF	TRBJ2-1	TRBD1	once	TRBV7-3
TGTGCCAGCAGCGGGTCGGGACTAGCGGGTGGTGAGCAGTTCTTC	CASSGSGLAGGEQFF	TRBJ2-1	TRBD2	NA	TRBV27
TGTGCCAGCTCACCACAGGGGGGTAGCGTTGAAGCTTTCTTT	CASSPQGGSVEAFF	TRBJ1-1	NA	NA	TRBV18
TGTGCCAGCCAACTCATACAGGGATCCAATTCACCCCTCCACTTT	CASQLIQGSNSPLHF	TRBJ1-6	NA	few	TRBV2
TGTGCCAGCAGCTCTTCGGGACTAGTCTCCTACAATGAGCAGTTCTTC	CASSSSGLVSYNEQFF	TRBJ2-1	TRBD2	NA	TRBV11-3
TGTGCCAGCAGCGTTGGAGGGGCGAACACCGGGGAGCTGTTTTTT	CASSVGGANTGELFF	TRBJ2-2	NA	NA	TRBV9
TGTGCCAGCAGCTCGGCGCCAGGGCGTATTGGTAATGAAAAACTGTTTTTT	CASSSAPGRIGNEKLFF	TRBJ1-4	NA	NA	TRBV5-6